This record looks at one T cell receptor beta chain sequence and its context. This specimen belongs to a study of blood T cell repertoires in COVID-19. About the study: Spain, Italy and the United States supplied samples that represented acute and convalescent COVID-19.

In the source study's methods: Amplification of reference gene primers provided the estimated nucleated cell counts. TCRdb's table, derived via immunoSEQ multiplex PCR, lists solely in-frame clones and lacks some. V, J and clone size are taken as reported in that table, and D and trimming were inferred from the DNA itself. The repertoire holds about 200,000 clones, with about 90% as singletons. The V and J ends lost 7 bases and 3 bases respectively, with 16 bases between them. CDR1 is SGHRS, CDR2 YFSETQ, per germline. This CDR3 spans 15 amino acids. This chain connects TRBV5-1 to TRBJ2-2; tentatively, D is TRBD1 (6 bases). This TCR was sampled from a woman aged 45-59 years with acute or convalescent COVID-19. Sequences were obtained from peripheral blood. Here the CDR3 DNA reads TGCGCCAGCTCACCGGGACAATTGGACACCGGGGAGCTGTTTTTT. This encodes CASSPGQLDTGELFF.